The clone carrying this T cell receptor beta chain has just a few counts. These data belong to a study of cytomegalovirus exposure and HLA in healthy donors. V shed 3 bases and J shed 2 bases, with 10 bases lying between them. CDR3 length: 14 residues. Germline CDR1 and CDR2: SGHVS and FNYEAQ. PCR primers comprised 60 Vbeta and 13 Jbeta primers. Sequenced by immunoSEQ multiplex PCR; TCRdb stores in-frame clones only, minus some. The profile covers about 73,000 clones, with over 70% appearing a single time and approximately 1% taken by the ten largest. The chain joins TRBV7-6 to TRBJ2-5; possible D gene TRBD1, 5 bases. The sequenced material came from PBMCs. This sequence originates from a male donor in good health and CMV-seronegative. The chain's CDR3 is CASSFLSGQETQYF. For the CDR3, the DNA is TGTGCCAGCAGCTTTCTTTCAGGGCAAGAGACCCAGTACTTC. The full variable domain, in which reference TRBV7-6 and TRBJ2-5 provide the parts outside the CDR3, is GAGVSQSPRYKVTKRGQDVALRCDPISGHVSLYWYRQALGQGPEFLTYFNYEAQQDKSGLPNDRFSAERPEGSISTLTIQRTEQRDSAMYRCASSFLSGQETQYFGPGTRLLVL.